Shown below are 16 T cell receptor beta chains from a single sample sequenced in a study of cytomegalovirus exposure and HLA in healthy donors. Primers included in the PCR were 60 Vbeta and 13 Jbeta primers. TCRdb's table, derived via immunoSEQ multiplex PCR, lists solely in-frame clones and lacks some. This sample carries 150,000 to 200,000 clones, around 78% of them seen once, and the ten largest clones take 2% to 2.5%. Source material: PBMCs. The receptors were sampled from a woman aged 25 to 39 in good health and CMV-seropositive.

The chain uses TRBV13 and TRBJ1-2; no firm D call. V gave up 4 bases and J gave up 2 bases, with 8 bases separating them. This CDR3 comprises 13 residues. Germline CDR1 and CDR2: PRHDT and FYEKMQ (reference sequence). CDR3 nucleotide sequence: TGTGCCAGCAGCTCGGAGGACAACTATGGCTACACCTTC. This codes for CASSSEDNYGYTF.

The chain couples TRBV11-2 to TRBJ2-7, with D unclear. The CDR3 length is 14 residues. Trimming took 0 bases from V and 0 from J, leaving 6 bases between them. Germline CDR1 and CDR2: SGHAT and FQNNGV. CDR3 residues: CASSLDPSSYEQYF. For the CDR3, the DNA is TGTGCCAGCAGCTTAGATCCCAGCTCCTACGAGCAGTACTTC.

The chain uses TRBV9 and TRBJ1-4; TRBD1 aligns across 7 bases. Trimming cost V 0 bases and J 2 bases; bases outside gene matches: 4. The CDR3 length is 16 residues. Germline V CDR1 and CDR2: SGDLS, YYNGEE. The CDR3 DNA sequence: TGTGCCAGCAGCGTAGAAGGGGGCGGTACTAATGAAAAACTGTTTTTT. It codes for CASSVEGGGTNEKLFF.

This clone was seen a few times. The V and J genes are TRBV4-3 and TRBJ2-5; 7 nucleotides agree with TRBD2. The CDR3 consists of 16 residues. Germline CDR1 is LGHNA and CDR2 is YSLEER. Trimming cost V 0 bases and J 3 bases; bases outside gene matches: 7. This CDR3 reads CASSQDRFRGEETQYF. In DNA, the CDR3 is TGCGCCAGCAGCCAAGATCGCTTCCGGGGGGAAGAGACCCAGTACTTC.

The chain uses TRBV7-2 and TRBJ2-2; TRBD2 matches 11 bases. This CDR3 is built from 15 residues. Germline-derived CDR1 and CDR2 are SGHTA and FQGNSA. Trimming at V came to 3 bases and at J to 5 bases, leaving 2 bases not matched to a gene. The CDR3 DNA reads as TGTGCCAGCAGCTTTAGCGGGGGGGCGACCGGGGAGCTGTTTTTT. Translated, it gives CASSFSGGATGELFF. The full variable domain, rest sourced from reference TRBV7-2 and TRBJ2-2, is GAGVSQSPSNKVTEKGKDVELRCDPISGHTALYWYRQSLGQGLEFLIYFQGNSAPDKSGLPSDRFSAERTGGSVSTLTIQRTQQEDSAVYLCASSFSGGATGELFFGEGSRLTVL.

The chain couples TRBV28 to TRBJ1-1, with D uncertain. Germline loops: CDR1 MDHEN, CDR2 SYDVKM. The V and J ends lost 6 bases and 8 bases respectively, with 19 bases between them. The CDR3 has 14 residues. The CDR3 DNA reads TGTGCCAGCAGACTTAGTAAGGCGGTGAGCGAAGCTTTCTTT. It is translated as CASRLSKAVSEAFF.

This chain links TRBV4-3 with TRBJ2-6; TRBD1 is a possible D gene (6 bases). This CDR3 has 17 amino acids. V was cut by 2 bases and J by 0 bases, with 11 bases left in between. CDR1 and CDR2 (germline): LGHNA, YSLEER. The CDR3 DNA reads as TGCGCCAGCAGCCAACAGGGGCTAATCTCTGGGGCCAACGTCCTGACTTTC. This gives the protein CASSQQGLISGANVLTF.

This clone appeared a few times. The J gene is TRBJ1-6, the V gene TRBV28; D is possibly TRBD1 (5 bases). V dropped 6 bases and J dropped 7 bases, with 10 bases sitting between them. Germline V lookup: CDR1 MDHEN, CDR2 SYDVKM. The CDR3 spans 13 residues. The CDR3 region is CASSRDRNSPLHF. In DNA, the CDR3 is TGTGCCAGCAGCCGTGACAGAAATTCACCCCTCCACTTT.

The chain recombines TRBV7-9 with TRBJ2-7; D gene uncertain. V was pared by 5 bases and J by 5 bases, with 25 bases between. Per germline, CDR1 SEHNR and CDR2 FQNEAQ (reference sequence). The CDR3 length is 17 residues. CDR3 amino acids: CASSVIAGSGPSDEQYF. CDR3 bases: TGTGCCAGCAGCGTAATCGCTGGCTCAGGTCCCTCTGACGAGCAGTACTTC. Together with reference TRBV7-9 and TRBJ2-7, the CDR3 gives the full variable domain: DTGVSQNPRHKITKRGQNVTFRCDPISEHNRLYWYRQTLGQGPEFLTYFQNEAQLEKSRLLSDRFSAERPKGSFSTLEIQRTEQGDSAMYLCASSVIAGSGPSDEQYFGPGTRLTVT.

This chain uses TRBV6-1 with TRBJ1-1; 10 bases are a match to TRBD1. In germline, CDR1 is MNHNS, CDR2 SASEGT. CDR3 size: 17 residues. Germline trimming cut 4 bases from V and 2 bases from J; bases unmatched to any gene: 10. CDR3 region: CASSGFPGQGTNTEAFF. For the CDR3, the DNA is TGTGCCAGCAGTGGGTTTCCGGGACAGGGGACCAACACTGAAGCTTTCTTT.

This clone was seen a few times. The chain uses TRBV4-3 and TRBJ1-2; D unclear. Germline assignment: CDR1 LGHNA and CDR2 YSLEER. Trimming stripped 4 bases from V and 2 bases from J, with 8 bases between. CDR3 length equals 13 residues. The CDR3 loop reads CASSRERNYGYTF. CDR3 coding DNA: TGCGCCAGCAGCCGGGAGAGAAACTATGGCTACACCTTC.

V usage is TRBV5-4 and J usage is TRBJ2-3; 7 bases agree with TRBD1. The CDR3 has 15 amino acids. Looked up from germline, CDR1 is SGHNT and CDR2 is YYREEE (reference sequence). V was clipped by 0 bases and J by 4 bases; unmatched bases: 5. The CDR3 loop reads CASSLGTGASDTQYF. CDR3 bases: TGTGCCAGCAGCTTGGGCACAGGGGCATCAGATACGCAGTATTTT. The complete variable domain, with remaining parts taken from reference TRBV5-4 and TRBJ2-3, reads ETGVTQSPTHLIKTRGQQVTLRCSSQSGHNTVSWYQQALGQGPQFIFQYYREEENGRGNFPPRFSGLQFPNYSSELNVNALELDDSALYLCASSLGTGASDTQYFGPGTRLTVL.

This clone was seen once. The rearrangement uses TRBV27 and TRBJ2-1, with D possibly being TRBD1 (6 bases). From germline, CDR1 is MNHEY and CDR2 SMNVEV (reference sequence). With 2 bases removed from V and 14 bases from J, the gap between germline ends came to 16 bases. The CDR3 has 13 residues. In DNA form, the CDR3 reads TGTGCCAGCAGTTTAGGGTGGACAGCCGATGAGTTCTTC. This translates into CASSLGWTADEFF.

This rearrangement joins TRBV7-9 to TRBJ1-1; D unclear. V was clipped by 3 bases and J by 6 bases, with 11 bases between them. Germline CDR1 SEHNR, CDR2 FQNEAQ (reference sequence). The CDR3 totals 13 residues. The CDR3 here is CASSLAVNPEAFF. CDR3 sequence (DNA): TGTGCCAGCAGCTTGGCGGTTAATCCTGAAGCTTTCTTT.

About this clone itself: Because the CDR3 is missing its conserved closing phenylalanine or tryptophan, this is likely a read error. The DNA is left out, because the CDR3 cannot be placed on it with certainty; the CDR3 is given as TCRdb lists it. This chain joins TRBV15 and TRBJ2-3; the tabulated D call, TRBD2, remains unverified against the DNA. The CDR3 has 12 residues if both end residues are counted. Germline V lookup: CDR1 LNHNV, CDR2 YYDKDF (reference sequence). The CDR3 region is CATSRGRGVPFL.

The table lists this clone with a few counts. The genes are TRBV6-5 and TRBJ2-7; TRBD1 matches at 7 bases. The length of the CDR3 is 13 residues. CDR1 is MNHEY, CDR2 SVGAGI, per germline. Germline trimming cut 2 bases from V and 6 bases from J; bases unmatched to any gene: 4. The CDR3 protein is CASSYEQGSEQYF. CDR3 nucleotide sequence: TGTGCCAGCAGTTACGAACAGGGGTCCGAGCAGTACTTC.